A single sample gave rise to the 27 T cell receptor beta chains below, sequenced in a study of T cells in Graves' hyperthyroidism and ophthalmopathy. Amplified TCR beta CDR3 regions came from RNA transcripts. First-round RT-PCR of the TCR CDR3 relied on the HTBI primer set. TCRdb passed the multiplex PCR reads through MiXCR, listing each CDR3 protein once. The table lists roughly 24,000 distinct CDR3 sequences, roughly 45% of them singletons, with about a tenth in the top ten. The sample consisted of blood. The origin of the receptors is a woman aged 25 to 39 with Graves' hyperthyroidism.

This clonotype was seen only a few times. The rearrangement links TRBV2 to TRBJ1-5, with D possibly TRBD1 on 5 matching bases. Germline lookup yields CDR1 SNHLY and CDR2 FYNNEI. This CDR3 is built from 13 residues. Trimming pared 4 bases from V and 5 bases from J, leaving 9 bases between. This CDR3 reads CASSVQEHQPQHF. CDR3 in DNA: TGTGCCAGCAGTGTACAGGAGCATCAGCCCCAGCATTTT.

As for this clonotype: Being one base from a much bigger clone, this may be a read error. CDR3: CASITMKEASNEKLFF. CDR3 DNA sequence: TGTGCCAGCATCACCATGAAGGAAGCCTCAAATGAAAAACTGTTTTTT. The rearrangement links TRBV28 to TRBJ1-4; no clear D. Germline loops: CDR1 MDHEN, CDR2 SYDVKM. This CDR3 has 16 residues. Trimming left V 7 bases short and J 5 bases short, with 20 bases between. Full variable domain (outside the CDR3, taken from reference TRBV28 and TRBJ1-4): DVKVTQSSRYLVKRTGEKVFLECVQDMDHENMFWYRQDPGLGLRLIYFSYDVKMKEKGDIPEGYSVSREKKERFSLILESASTNQTSMYLCASITMKEASNEKLFFGSGTQLSVL.

This clonotype has a count of ten or more. This chain connects TRBV4-1 to TRBJ2-3; D ambiguous. The CDR3 runs to 14 residues. Per the germline V gene, CDR1 is MGHRA and CDR2 is YSYEKL. Trimming took off 4 bases at V and 2 bases at J, with 10 bases between the two ends. DNA of the CDR3: TGCGCCAGCAGCCTCCTGGGATTCACAGATACGCAGTATTTT. Translating it yields CASSLLGFTDTQYF.

This clonotype has a count of ten or more. The chain couples TRBV13 to TRBJ2-5; 8 positions match TRBD1. The CDR3 sequence is 15 residues long. CDR1 and CDR2 from the germline V gene are PRHDT and FYEKMQ (reference sequence). The V segment lost 0 bases and the J segment 3 bases; nucleotides outside the gene matches: 3. The CDR3 DNA reads as TGTGCCAGCAGCTTAGGCCCGACAGGGGAAGAGACCCAGTACTTC. Translating gives CASSLGPTGEETQYF.

Turning to this clonotype: A read error is likely, as this CDR3 ends without the conserved phenylalanine or tryptophan. The chain is built from TRBV7-9 and TRBJ2-7; D not certain. Trimming took 1 base from V and 8 from J, leaving 9 bases between them. The germline V gene has CDR1 SEHNR and CDR2 FQNEAQ (reference sequence). The CDR3 spans 12 residues. The CDR3 is CASSLGFDKQYS. CDR3 DNA sequence: TGTGCCAGCAGCTTAGGGTTTGACAAGCAGTACTCC.

This clonotype counts as medium-sized. The rearrangement joins TRBV9 to TRBJ2-1; D uncertain. The CDR3 consists of 13 residues. Trimming removed 2 bases from V and 4 bases from J, with 7 bases in between. Germline V gives CDR1 SGDLS, CDR2 YYNGEE. The CDR3 region has the DNA TGTGCCAGCAGCGTGGCCGATTACAATGAGCAGTTCTTC. Residues: CASSVADYNEQFF.

This clonotype was detected ten times or more. The J gene is TRBJ2-1, the V gene TRBV11-3, with D perhaps TRBD2 (6 bases). V lost 5 bases and J lost 3, with 11 bases in between. The CDR3 totals 14 residues. In germline, CDR1 is SGHNT, CDR2 YENEEA. CDR3: CASSRETSYNEQFF. The DNA for the CDR3 is TGTGCCAGCAGCCGGGAGACTAGCTACAATGAGCAGTTCTTC.

This clonotype was detected only a few times. The chain is built from TRBV20-1 and TRBJ2-1; 8 nucleotides line up with TRBD1. CDR1 DFQATT and CDR2 SNEGSKA come from the germline V gene (reference sequence). There are 13 residues in the CDR3. The junction had 6 bases not matched to a gene; V was cut back by 5 bases and J by 6 bases. The DNA for the CDR3 is TGCAGTGCTTTTCGGGACAGGCTCAATGAGCAGTTCTTC. It encodes CSAFRDRLNEQFF.

In this sample, this clonotype is medium-sized. The V call is TRBV2, the J call TRBJ2-7; D gene uncertain. V lost 4 bases and J lost 4, with 5 bases in between. Germline CDR1 SNHLY, CDR2 FYNNEI. The CDR3 extends over 11 amino acids. The CDR3 DNA reads TGTGCCAGCAGTGCAGTATACGAGCAGTACTTC. It specifies CASSAVYEQYF.

This clonotype was seen repeatedly, ten times or more. CDR3 DNA: TGTGCCAGCAGTCCTTTTAGACAGGGCGGCAAAAACATTCAGTACTTC. Translated: CASSPFRQGGKNIQYF. The chain has TRBV27 and TRBJ2-4; 7 positions agree with TRBD1. The V and J ends lost 5 bases and 3 bases, in that order; junction bases with no gene match: 10. The CDR3 sequence is 16 residues long. The germline CDR1 and CDR2 sequences are MNHEY and SMNVEV (reference sequence).

Of note for this clonotype: A read error may produce the germline difference seen at one junction end. The chain links TRBV19 to TRBJ2-2; D is possibly TRBD2 (5 bases). The CDR3 loop spans 18 amino acids. Germline V gene data show CDR1 as LNHDA and CDR2 as SQIVND (reference sequence). Here the CDR3 reads CASSIPPRRGNNSGELFF. Written as DNA, the CDR3 is TGTGCCAGTAGTATACCCCCAAGACGAGGGAACAACAGCGGGGAGCTGTTTTTT.

The sample holds many counts of this clonotype. The chain has TRBV27 and TRBJ1-5, with TRBD1 identical over 8 bases. CDR1 is MNHEY, CDR2 SMNVEV, per germline (reference sequence). Trimming at V came to 8 bases and at J to 6 bases, leaving 3 bases not matched to a gene. The CDR3 totals 12 residues. In DNA, the CDR3 is TGTGCCAGCGGACAGGGCTCTCAGCCCCAGCATTTT. Its translation: CASGQGSQPQHF.

V and J are TRBV7-9 and TRBJ2-3, with TRBD1 as a possible D gene (7 bases). CDR3 length equals 17 residues. Per germline, CDR1 SEHNR and CDR2 FQNEAQ (reference sequence). Trimming left V 5 bases short and J 2 bases short, with 20 bases between. The CDR3 DNA reads TGTGCCAGCAGCCAGGAGGGGACAGATTCTTCCACAGATACGCAGTATTTT. This codes for CASSQEGTDSSTDTQYF.

The chain has TRBV27 and TRBJ2-3, with 11 positions matching TRBD2. Trimming cost V 4 bases and J 0 bases; bases outside gene matches: 3. In germline, CDR1 is MNHEY, CDR2 SMNVEV (reference sequence). The CDR3 has 16 residues. The DNA for the CDR3 is TGTGCCAGCAGTTCGTGGACTAGCGGGAGCACAGATACGCAGTATTTT. Protein: CASSSWTSGSTDTQYF.

This clonotype appeared many times. This sequence joins TRBV5-5 and TRBJ2-1; TRBD2 agrees at 7 bases. The length of the CDR3 is 15 residues. CDR1 and CDR2 from the germline V gene are SGHKS and YYEKEE (reference sequence). J lost 4 bases, V lost 4 bases, and 8 bases had no gene match. The CDR3 is CASSRGEGIYNEQFF. The CDR3 nucleotides are TGTGCCAGCAGCCGCGGGGAGGGCATTTACAATGAGCAGTTCTTC. Combining the CDR3 with reference TRBV5-5 and TRBJ2-1 gives the whole variable domain DAGVTQSPTHLIKTRGQQVTLRCSPISGHKSVSWYQQVLGQGPQFIFQYYEKEERGRGNFPDRFSARQFPNYSSELNVNALLLGDSALYLCASSRGEGIYNEQFFGPGTRLTVL.

To note about this clonotype: The conserved final phenylalanine or tryptophan is absent from the CDR3, which likely points to a read error. CDR3 region: CASSSGQGASNTEAFC. The CDR3 DNA follows: TGTGCCAGCAGTTCTGGACAGGGGGCTTCGAACACTGAAGCTTTCTGT. The genes are TRBV28 and TRBJ1-1, with TRBD1 matching over 11 bases. CDR3 length equals 16 residues. Trimming cost V 4 bases and J 1 base; bases outside gene matches: 5. Germline loops: CDR1 MDHEN, CDR2 SYDVKM.

About this clonotype: With a much larger clone just one base away, this may be a read error. This rearrangement joins TRBV28 to TRBJ1-4; 8 positions match TRBD1. The CDR3 spans 15 residues. CDR1 MDHEN and CDR2 SYDVKM come from the germline V gene. The CDR3 bases are TGTGCCAGCAGTACGGCAGGGGGCCAGGGGGAAAAACTGTGTTTT. The encoded protein is CASSTAGGQGEKLCF.

This clonotype was observed at least ten times. The chain employs TRBV15 and TRBJ2-3; 7 bases align to TRBD2. The CDR3 spans 15 residues. J lost 6 bases, V lost 0 bases, and 6 bases had no gene match. Germline V gives CDR1 LNHNV, CDR2 YYDKDF (reference sequence). This CDR3 is CATSRDGLDGDTQYF. CDR3 nucleotides: TGTGCCACCAGCAGAGATGGACTAGATGGTGATACGCAGTATTTT.

CDR3 in DNA: TGTGCCAGCAGTAGGACCCTGACTTTC. Translation: CASSRTLTF. The chain recombines TRBV11-3 with TRBJ2-6; D call uncertain. V dropped 6 bases and J dropped 15 bases, with 6 bases sitting between them. The CDR3 is 9 amino acids. Germline values: CDR1 SGHNT, CDR2 YENEEA.

This clonotype was observed at least ten times. This chain uses TRBV6-1 with TRBJ2-7; D uncertain. CDR1 MNHNS and CDR2 SASEGT come from the germline V gene. The V gene lost 8 bases and the J gene lost 3 bases, with 11 bases spanning the gap. The length of the CDR3 is 12 residues. The CDR3 sequence is CASSDRVYEQYF. The CDR3 nucleotides read TGTGCCAGCTCCGATAGGGTCTACGAGCAGTACTTC.

The V and J genes are TRBV18 and TRBJ1-4; weak D call: TRBD1 (5 bases). CDR1 and CDR2 from the germline V gene are KGHSH and LQKENI. The CDR3 spans 15 residues. V lost 4 bases, J lost 5 bases, and 14 bases lay in between. CDR3 region: CASSLGTGENEKLFF. CDR3 sequence (DNA): TGTGCCAGCTCACTCGGGACTGGGGAAAATGAAAAACTGTTTTTT.

In the case of this clonotype: The CDR3 does not end in the conserved phenylalanine or tryptophan, so this is likely a read error. The DNA is omitted, as the CDR3 cannot be located on it reliably, and the CDR3 follows TCRdb's listing. The chain couples TRBV6-1 to TRBJ2-3. Germline assignment: CDR1 MNHNS and CDR2 SASEGT. Inclusive of both ends, the CDR3 amounts to 15 amino acids. This chain's CDR3 is CASSEALRPTDTQYL.

This clonotype was observed a few times. The rearrangement joins TRBV7-8 to TRBJ1-5, with D maybe TRBD1 (6 bases). This CDR3 is 14 amino acids long. The germline V and J ends were trimmed by 5 bases and 5 bases, with 13 bases remaining between them. Germline V gene data show CDR1 as SGHVS and CDR2 as FQNEAQ. CDR3 nucleotide sequence: TGTGCCAGCAGCCTAGGGGGGAAGTATCAGCCCCAGCATTTT. Translation: CASSLGGKYQPQHF.

By share, this clonotype counts as medium-sized. The V gene is TRBV7-8, the J gene TRBJ1-6; the D gene is possibly TRBD1 (6 bases). Germline V gene data show CDR1 as SGHVS and CDR2 as FQNEAQ. There are 17 residues in the CDR3. V was clipped by 0 bases and J by 6 bases, with 15 bases between them. CDR3 DNA sequence: TGTGCCAGCAGCTTAGCGAGGACAGCGAGTCTTAATTCACCCCTCCACTTT. This gives the protein CASSLARTASLNSPLHF.

Points on this clonotype: At one boundary the junction diverges from the germline segment, which might be a read error. The rearrangement uses TRBV7-9 and TRBJ1-4, with TRBD1 as a possible D gene (6 bases). The germline gives CDR1 SEHNR, CDR2 FQNEAQ (reference sequence). This CDR3 spans 15 amino acids. CDR3 nucleotides: TGTGCCAGCAGCTTAGACGTCAAGAGCGGGAGAGGGGGGTTCTTT. This gives the protein CASSLDVKSGRGGFF.

V gene TRBV2 combines with J gene TRBJ2-1, with TRBD2 matching 15 bases. Germline V gives CDR1 SNHLY, CDR2 FYNNEI. V lost 11 bases to trimming and J lost 7 bases; unmatched junction nucleotides: 3. CDR3 length equals 13 residues. The DNA for the CDR3 is TGTGCCGGGGGGACTAGCGGGAGGAATGAGCAGTTCTTC. Its translation is CAGGTSGRNEQFF.

This clonotype is medium-sized in the sample. The chain links TRBV10-1 to TRBJ1-1; D remains ambiguous. The CDR3 runs 13 residues. V lost 6 bases, J lost 1 base, and 9 bases lay in between. CDR1 and CDR2 from the germline V gene are WNHNN and SYGVQD (reference sequence). CDR3 residues: CASRRTGNTEAFF. In DNA form, the CDR3 reads TGCGCCAGCAGGAGGACGGGGAACACTGAAGCTTTCTTT.